One sample yielded the 15 T cell receptor beta chains listed below, sequenced in a study of response to subunit inactivated influenza vaccine. Using its own MiXCR run on the RT-PCR reads, TCRdb lists one record per CDR3 protein. Seen here are more than 150,000 distinct CDR3 sequences, approximately 12% observed once, and the top ten hold under 40%. This specimen consisted of CD8+ T cells sorted from PBMCs, obtained approximately 25 months after vaccination. The receptor source for this set is a man in his fifties or sixties who received an inactivated influenza vaccine.

The chain employs TRBV7-9 and TRBJ2-1, with D perhaps TRBD1 (5 bases). The V end lost 5 bases, the J end lost 5 bases, and 19 bases lay between the germline ends. Looked up from germline, CDR1 is SEHNR and CDR2 is FQNEAQ (reference sequence). The CDR3 consists of 16 residues. Written as DNA, the CDR3 is TGTGCCAGCAGCCCCACGACAGACCGCAATCACAATGAGCAGTTCTTC. Protein product: CASSPTTDRNHNEQFF.

The chain has TRBV6-5 and TRBJ2-5; D is unclear. Deletions cut 0 bases from V and 7 bases from J, with 12 bases between. Germline V gene sequence: CDR1 MNHEY, CDR2 SVGAGI. This CDR3 is 14 amino acids long. The CDR3 is CASSYSGILGTQYF. CDR3 coding DNA: TGTGCCAGCAGTTACTCAGGGATCCTAGGGACCCAGTACTTC.

This clonotype was recorded at least ten times. V is TRBV4-1 and J is TRBJ2-6; D not certain. The germline V and J ends were trimmed by 4 bases and 1 base, with 8 bases remaining between them. Germline CDR1 MGHRA, CDR2 YSYEKL. The CDR3 length is 15 residues. The CDR3 DNA reads as TGCGCCAGCAGCCCTACAGCGTCTGGGGCCAACGTCCTGACTTTC. Residues: CASSPTASGANVLTF.

This clonotype was seen more than once but under ten times. The genes are TRBV11-2 and TRBJ2-1, with D unresolved. Germline V gene sequence: CDR1 SGHAT, CDR2 FQNNGV. This CDR3 contains 12 residues. The V end was cut by 4 bases, the J end by 7 bases, with 8 bases between. CDR3 in amino acids: CASSSLRNEQFF. The CDR3 DNA sequence: TGTGCCAGCAGCTCCCTCCGGAATGAGCAGTTCTTC.

CDR3 bases: TGCAGTGCTAGAGATCGGTTCAGCTCCTACAATGAGCAGTTCTTC. This encodes CSARDRFSSYNEQFF. V is TRBV20-1 and J is TRBJ2-1; D gene unclear. The V gene lost 0 bases and the J gene lost 0 bases, with 9 bases spanning the gap. The CDR3 length is 15 residues. Germline CDR1 and CDR2: DFQATT and SNEGSKA (reference sequence).

This clonotype was counted many times. The V gene is TRBV7-2, the J gene TRBJ1-5; D remains ambiguous. V lost 2 bases and J 4 bases, leaving 9 bases between the germline ends. The germline CDR1 and CDR2 sequences are SGHTA and FQGNSA. The length of the CDR3 is 14 residues. The CDR3 nucleotides read TGTGCCAGCAGCTTACCAGATTCGAATCAGCCCCAGCATTTT. Its translation: CASSLPDSNQPQHF.

V and J are TRBV18 and TRBJ2-7, with TRBD2 matching 10 bases. Germline CDR1 KGHSH, CDR2 LQKENI. Germline trimming cut 3 bases from V and 5 bases from J; bases unmatched to any gene: 16. CDR3 length equals 18 residues. Written as DNA, the CDR3 is TGTGCCAGCTCACCGGGACGGCCGGGACTAGCGAAATACAACGAGCAGTACTTC. Amino acid sequence: CASSPGRPGLAKYNEQYF.

This rearrangement joins TRBV29-1 to TRBJ1-1; tentatively, D is TRBD1 (6 bases). V was trimmed by 8 bases and J by 1 base, leaving 26 bases between them. Per germline, CDR1 SQVTM and CDR2 ANQGSEA. This CDR3 contains 17 residues. CDR3 protein: CSTNPKQGFDPNTEAFF. CDR3 DNA: TGCAGCACCAACCCTAAACAGGGTTTTGACCCGAACACTGAAGCTTTCTTT.

The genes are TRBV6-2 or TRBV6-3 and TRBJ2-7; D ambiguous. Germline CDR1 MNHEY, CDR2 SVGEGT. Trimming cost V 3 bases and J 2 bases, with 8 bases left between them. CDR3 length: 13 residues. The CDR3 loop is CASSYPVTYEQYF. The DNA of the CDR3 is TGTGCCAGCAGTTATCCGGTTACCTACGAGCAGTACTTC.

The chain links TRBV20-1 to TRBJ1-3, with TRBD1 as a possible D gene (6 bases). The germline V gene encodes CDR1 DFQATT and CDR2 SNEGSKA (reference sequence). With 1 base removed from V and 1 base from J, the gap between germline ends came to 14 bases. The CDR3 contains 16 residues. The DNA for the CDR3 is TGCAGTGCTAGAGCAACAGGGCGCGGATCTGGAAACACCATATATTTT. This encodes CSARATGRGSGNTIYF.

This chain connects TRBV29-1 to TRBJ2-5; D tentatively fits TRBD1 or TRBD2 (5 bases each). The CDR3 covers 13 residues. CDR1 is SQVTM, CDR2 ANQGSEA, per germline. V gave up 4 bases and J gave up 4 bases, with 13 bases separating them. The chain's CDR3 is CSVGGTDLETQYF. In DNA form, the CDR3 reads TGCAGCGTTGGAGGGACGGATCTAGAGACCCAGTACTTC.

As concerns this clonotype: Sequence at one end of the junction differs from germline and may be a read error. V and J are TRBV29-1 and TRBJ2-5; tentative D call: TRBD1 (6 bases). Germline loops: CDR1 SQVTM, CDR2 ANQGSEA. The CDR3 length is 15 residues. CDR3 bases: TGCATCGTTGACCCATGGACAGAGAGTGGAGAGACCCAGTACTTC. Translating it yields CIVDPWTESGETQYF.

The rearrangement links TRBV24-1 to TRBJ1-5, with TRBD1 as a possible D gene (6 bases). CDR3 length: 16 amino acids. V was trimmed by 3 bases and J by 0 bases, leaving 11 bases between them. Germline CDR1 KGHDR, CDR2 SFDVKD. The CDR3 sequence is CATSDTGRGSNQPQHF. CDR3 bases: TGTGCCACCAGTGATACAGGGAGGGGTAGCAATCAGCCCCAGCATTTT.

The genes are TRBV2 and TRBJ1-3, with D hard to call. The CDR3 has 16 residues. Per the germline V gene, CDR1 is SNHLY and CDR2 is FYNNEI. Trimming left V 1 base short and J 5 bases short, with 15 bases between. The CDR3: CASSEGYAVSRNTIYF. The CDR3 DNA reads TGTGCCAGCAGTGAAGGATACGCGGTTTCCCGAAACACCATATATTTT.

The gene calls are TRBV4-3 and TRBJ1-2; D may be TRBD1 (6 bases). Germline CDR1 is LGHNA and CDR2 is YSLEER. The CDR3 runs 15 residues. Trimming left V 6 bases short and J 3 bases short, with 17 bases between. CDR3 sequence reads: CASSLRDTNYYGYTF. CDR3 nucleotides: TGCGCCAGCAGTCTTCGGGACACGAACTACTATGGCTACACCTTC.